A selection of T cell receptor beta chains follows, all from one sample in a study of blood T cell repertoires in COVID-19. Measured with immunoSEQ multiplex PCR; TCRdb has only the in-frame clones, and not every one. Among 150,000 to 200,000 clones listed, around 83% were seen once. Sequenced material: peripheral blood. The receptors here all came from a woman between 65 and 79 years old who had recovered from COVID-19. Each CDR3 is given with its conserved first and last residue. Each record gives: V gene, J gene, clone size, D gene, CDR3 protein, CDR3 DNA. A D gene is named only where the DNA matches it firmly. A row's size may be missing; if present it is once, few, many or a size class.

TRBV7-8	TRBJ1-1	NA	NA	CASSKTRNTEAFF	TGTGCCAGCAGCAAAACCAGGAACACTGAAGCTTTCTTT
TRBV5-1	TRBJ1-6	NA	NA	CASSLSGAGNSPLHF	TGCGCCAGCAGCTTGTCAGGGGCGGGTAATTCACCCCTCCACTTT
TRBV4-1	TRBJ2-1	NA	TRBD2	CASSRSPTSGDEQFF	TGCGCCAGCAGCCGAAGCCCCACTAGCGGCGATGAGCAGTTCTTC
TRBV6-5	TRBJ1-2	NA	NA	CASRRRHAGVVGYTF	TGTGCCAGCAGACGCCGTCATGCAGGGGTGGTGGGCTACACCTTC
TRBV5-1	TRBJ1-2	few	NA	CASSTGLYNYGYTF	TGCGCCAGCAGCACGGGACTCTATAACTATGGCTACACCTTC
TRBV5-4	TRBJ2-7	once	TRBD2	CASSSSGLAPDEQYF	TGTGCCAGCAGCTCGTCCGGACTAGCACCAGACGAGCAGTACTTC
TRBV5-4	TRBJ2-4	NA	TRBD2	CASGEGGLAGGGAKNIQYF	TGTGCCAGCGGGGAAGGGGGACTAGCGGGAGGAGGAGCCAAAAACATTCAGTACTTC
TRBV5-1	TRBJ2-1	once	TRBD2	CASSSGGWTSGYNEQFF	TGCGCCAGCAGCTCGGGAGGATGGACTAGCGGGTACAATGAGCAGTTCTTC
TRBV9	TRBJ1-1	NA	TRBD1	CASSAHQGGTEAFF	TGTGCCAGCAGCGCTCACCAGGGGGGCACTGAAGCTTTCTTT
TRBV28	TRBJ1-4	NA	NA	CATGLEANEKLFF	TGTGCCACGGGTTTGGAGGCTAATGAAAAACTGTTTTTT